The 2 T cell receptor beta chains presented below share a single source sample, sequenced in a study of blood T cell repertoires in COVID-19. The data were produced by immunoSEQ multiplex PCR, yet TCRdb's version contains in-frame clones alone and is incomplete. The sample includes over 85,000 clones, around four fifths of them seen just once. Sequencing was done on a sample of peripheral blood. The receptors come from a woman in her sixties or seventies with acute or convalescent COVID-19.

The gene calls are TRBV11-3 and TRBJ1-6; D is uncertain. The V end was cut by 1 base, the J end by 8 bases, with 3 bases between. The CDR3 contains 12 residues. Germline V gene lookup returns CDR1 SGHNT and CDR2 YENEEA. CDR3 coding DNA: TGTGCCAGCAGCTTAGTAGATTCACCCCTCCACTTT. This gives the protein CASSLVDSPLHF.

The chain couples TRBV6-5 to TRBJ1-6; 10 bases fit TRBD1. The CDR3 runs 15 residues. Germline V gives CDR1 MNHEY, CDR2 SVGAGI. J lost 6 bases, V lost 8 bases, and 7 bases had no gene match. Here the CDR3 reads CASYSGDRGNSPLHF. The CDR3 DNA reads as TGTGCCAGCTACTCCGGGGACAGGGGTAATTCACCCCTCCACTTT.